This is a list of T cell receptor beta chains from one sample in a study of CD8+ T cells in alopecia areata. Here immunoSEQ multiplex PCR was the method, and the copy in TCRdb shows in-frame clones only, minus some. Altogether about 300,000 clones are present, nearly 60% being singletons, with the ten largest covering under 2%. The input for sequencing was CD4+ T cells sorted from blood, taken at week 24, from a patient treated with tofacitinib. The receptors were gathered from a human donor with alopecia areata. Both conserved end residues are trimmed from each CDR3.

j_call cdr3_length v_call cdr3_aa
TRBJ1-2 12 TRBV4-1 ASSSPRGSYGYT
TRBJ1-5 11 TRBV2 ASSGDSNQPQH
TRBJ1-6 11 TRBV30 AWSAGSRATLH
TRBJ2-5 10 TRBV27 ASRSTGTPQY
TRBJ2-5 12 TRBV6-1 ASRSAGDKRTQY
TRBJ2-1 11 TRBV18 ASSKGASNEQF
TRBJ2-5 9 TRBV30 AWSMGETQY
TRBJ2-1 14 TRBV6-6 ASSAPTGGALGEQF
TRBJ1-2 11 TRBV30 AWNGGINYGYT
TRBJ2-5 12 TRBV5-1 ASSLGRVQETQY
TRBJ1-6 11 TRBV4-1 ASSQEANSPLH
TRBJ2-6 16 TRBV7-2 ASSSGLAGRPGANVLT
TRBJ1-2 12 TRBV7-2 ASSPTGGGYGYT
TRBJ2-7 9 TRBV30 AWSGNYEQY
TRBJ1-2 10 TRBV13 ASSLGQTVYT
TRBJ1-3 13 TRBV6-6 ASSRQGNTGNTIY
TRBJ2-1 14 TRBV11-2 ASSFLRGGRYNEQF
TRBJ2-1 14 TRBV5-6 ASSLAPPSSYNEQF
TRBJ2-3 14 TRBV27 ASSRAPLGLADTQY
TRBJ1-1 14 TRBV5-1 ASSPEGLAIDTEAF
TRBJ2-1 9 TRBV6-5 ASSRVGEQF
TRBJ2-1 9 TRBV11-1 ASRKNNEQF
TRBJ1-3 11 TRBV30 AWSPDSGNTIY
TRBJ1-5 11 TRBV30 AWSPAGEQPQH
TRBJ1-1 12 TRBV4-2 ASSPGDRNTEAF
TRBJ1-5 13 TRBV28 ASSLQGARNQPQH
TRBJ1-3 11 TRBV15 ATSRDSGNTIY
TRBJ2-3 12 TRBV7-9 ASSLALRAGAED